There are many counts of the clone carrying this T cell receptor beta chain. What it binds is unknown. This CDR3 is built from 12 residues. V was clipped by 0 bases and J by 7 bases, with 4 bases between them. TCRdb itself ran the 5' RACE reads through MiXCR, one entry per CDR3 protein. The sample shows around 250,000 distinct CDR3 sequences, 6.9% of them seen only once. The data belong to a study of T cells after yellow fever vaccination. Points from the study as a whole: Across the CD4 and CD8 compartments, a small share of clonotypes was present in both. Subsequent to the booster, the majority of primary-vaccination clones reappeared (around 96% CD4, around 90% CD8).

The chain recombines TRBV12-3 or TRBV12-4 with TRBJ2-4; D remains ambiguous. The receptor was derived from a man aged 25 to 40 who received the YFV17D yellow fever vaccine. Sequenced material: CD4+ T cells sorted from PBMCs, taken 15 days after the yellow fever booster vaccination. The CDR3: CASSLAGNIQYF. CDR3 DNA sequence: TGTGCCAGCAGTTTAGCGGGCAACATTCAGTACTTC.